Each of the 14 T cell receptor beta chains below was sequenced from the same sample in a study of cytomegalovirus exposure and HLA in healthy donors. The assay was immunoSEQ multiplex PCR, and TCRdb's table has in-frame clones only and misses some. The sample lists some 170,000 clones, just under 90% seen once, with 1.4% in the top ten. Sequencing was carried out using PBMCs. Receptor source: a woman aged 25-40 years in good health and CMV-seronegative.

This clone has just one count. The genes are TRBV7-8 and TRBJ1-5, with 7 bases that match TRBD1. The CDR3 consists of 17 residues. The V segment lost 1 base and the J segment 2 bases; nucleotides outside the gene matches: 8. CDR1 and CDR2 (germline): SGHVS, FQNEAQ. The CDR3 region has the DNA TGTGCCAGCAGCTTAGAAAACAGGGGTCGGGGCAATCAGCCCCAGCATTTT. It codes for CASSLENRGRGNQPQHF. The complete variable domain, with remaining parts taken from reference TRBV7-8 and TRBJ1-5, reads GAGVSQSPRYKVAKRGQDVALRCDPISGHVSLFWYQQALGQGPEFLTYFQNEAQLDKSGLPSDRFFAERPEGSVSTLKIQRTQQEDSAVYLCASSLENRGRGNQPQHFGDGTRLSIL.

In this sample, this clone turned up once. The chain is built from TRBV15 and TRBJ1-5; 9 nucleotides line up with TRBD1. The CDR3 runs 15 residues. V gave up 5 bases and J gave up 7 bases; unmatched junction bases: 9. In germline, CDR1 is LNHNV, CDR2 YYDKDF (reference sequence). In DNA, the CDR3 is TGTGCCACCAGCCGAATACAGGGGGCGAGGCAGCCCCAGCATTTT. Its translation is CATSRIQGARQPQHF.

The chain has TRBV27 and TRBJ1-2; no clear D gene. This CDR3 is built from 15 residues. The germline CDR1 and CDR2 sequences are MNHEY and SMNVEV (reference sequence). V shed 2 bases and J shed 3 bases, with 13 bases lying between them. CDR3 sequence reads: CASSLLNTGYYGYTF. DNA of the CDR3: TGTGCCAGCAGTTTACTTAACACGGGGTACTATGGCTACACCTTC.

V gene TRBV27 combines with J gene TRBJ1-1, with no clear D. This CDR3 has 13 residues. Germline V gene sequence: CDR1 MNHEY, CDR2 SMNVEV (reference sequence). V was clipped by 5 bases and J by 5 bases, with 12 bases between them. The CDR3 bases are TGTGCCAGCAGTAAAATCTACAGTACTGAAGCTTTCTTT. Its translation: CASSKIYSTEAFF.

In this sample, this clone turned up once. The CDR3 nucleotides are TGTGCCAGCACCAGAGGACAGGGCTCCCGCTATGGCTACACCTTC. This codes for CASTRGQGSRYGYTF. This chain uses TRBV7-8 with TRBJ1-2, with 8 nucleotides matching TRBD1. In germline, CDR1 is SGHVS, CDR2 FQNEAQ. The CDR3 is 15 residues long. J was trimmed by 4 bases and V by 7 bases; bases with no gene match: 11.

On this clone itself: A read error may account for a junction end that differs from germline. The rearrangement links TRBV27 to TRBJ2-4, with 15 positions matching TRBD2. The CDR3 loop spans 15 amino acids. Germline CDR1 MNHEY, CDR2 SMNVEV (reference sequence). In nucleotides, the CDR3 is TGTGCCAGCGAAAAAGGGGGACTAGCGGGGGGCCGCTTGACTTTC. Encoded protein: CASEKGGLAGGRLTF.

The chain links TRBV4-1 to TRBJ1-2; 7 bases are shared with TRBD1. CDR1 and CDR2 (germline): MGHRA, YSYEKL. The CDR3 contains 15 residues. Germline trimming cut 4 bases from V and 4 bases from J; bases unmatched to any gene: 9. The CDR3 region is CASSRPGTEIYGYTF. The CDR3 nucleotides are TGCGCCAGCAGCCGTCCCGGGACAGAAATCTATGGCTACACCTTC.

The genes are TRBV6-5 and TRBJ2-3, with D uncertain. The CDR3 runs to 13 residues. Germline values: CDR1 MNHEY, CDR2 SVGAGI. Trimming removed 10 bases at V and 0 bases at J, with 11 bases between. The CDR3 DNA reads as TGTGCCACCTCGACACCTAGCACAGATACGCAGTATTTT. Translated, it gives CATSTPSTDTQYF.

This clone was counted between two and nine times. The chain carries TRBV5-1 and TRBJ2-7, with D tentatively TRBD1 (6 bases). Trimming removed 5 bases at V and 1 base at J, with 7 bases between. Looked up from germline, CDR1 is SGHRS and CDR2 is YFSETQ. This CDR3 is built from 12 residues. CDR3 amino acids: CASRDRSYEQYF. DNA for the CDR3: TGCGCCAGCAGAGACAGGTCCTACGAGCAGTACTTC.

The rearrangement joins TRBV14 to TRBJ2-7; the D gene is possibly TRBD1 (5 bases). CDR3 size: 13 residues. Germline CDR1 is SGHDN and CDR2 is FVKESK. The germline V and J ends were trimmed by 0 bases and 4 bases, with 7 bases remaining between them. CDR3: CASSQDQGYEQYF. CDR3 nucleotides: TGTGCCAGCAGCCAAGATCAGGGATACGAGCAGTACTTC.

The chain carries TRBV2 and TRBJ1-5; D may be TRBD1 (5 bases). With 2 bases removed from V and 2 bases from J, the gap between germline ends came to 16 bases. This CDR3 region has 17 residues. CDR1 and CDR2 from the germline V gene are SNHLY and FYNNEI. Here the CDR3 DNA reads TGTGCCAGCAGTGAAATCCACAGGATAGGCGGCAATCAGCCCCAGCATTTT. It translates to CASSEIHRIGGNQPQHF.

This rearrangement joins TRBV4-1 to TRBJ2-3, with TRBD2 matching 9 bases. The CDR3 sequence is 15 residues long. Germline loops: CDR1 MGHRA, CDR2 YSYEKL. Trimming took 7 bases from V and 4 from J; bases not matched to a gene: 9. In DNA form, the CDR3 reads TGCGCCAGCACTACCTTCGCGGGGGGGGCAGATACGCAGTATTTT. Its translation: CASTTFAGGADTQYF.

The chain carries TRBV6-6 and TRBJ1-1, with D maybe TRBD1 (5 bases). V gave up 6 bases and J gave up 6 bases, with 14 bases separating them. The CDR3 length is 13 residues. The germline V gene has CDR1 MNHNY and CDR2 SVGAGI (reference sequence). Written as DNA, the CDR3 is TGTGCCAGCAGCCCCGGGGGGGACCCTGAAGCTTTCTTT. Protein product: CASSPGGDPEAFF.

The chain combines TRBV27 with TRBJ1-2; D is undetermined. Germline values: CDR1 MNHEY, CDR2 SMNVEV (reference sequence). CDR3 size: 11 residues. V was cut by 6 bases and J by 4 bases, with 6 bases left in between. CDR3 sequence (DNA): TGTGCCAGCAGCCCGGGCTATGGCTACACCTTC. Its protein is CASSPGYGYTF.